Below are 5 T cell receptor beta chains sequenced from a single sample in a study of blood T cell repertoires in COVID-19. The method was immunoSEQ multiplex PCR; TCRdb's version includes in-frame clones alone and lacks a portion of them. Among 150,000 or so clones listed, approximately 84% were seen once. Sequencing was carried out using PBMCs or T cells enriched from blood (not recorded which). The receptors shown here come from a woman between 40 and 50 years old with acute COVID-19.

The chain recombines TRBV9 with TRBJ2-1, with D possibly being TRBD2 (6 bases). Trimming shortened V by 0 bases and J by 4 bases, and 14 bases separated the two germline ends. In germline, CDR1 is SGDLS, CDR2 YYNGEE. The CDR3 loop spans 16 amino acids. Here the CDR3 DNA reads TGTGCCAGCAGCGTAGAGTCCCTAGCGCCATACAATGAGCAGTTCTTC. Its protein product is CASSVESLAPYNEQFF.

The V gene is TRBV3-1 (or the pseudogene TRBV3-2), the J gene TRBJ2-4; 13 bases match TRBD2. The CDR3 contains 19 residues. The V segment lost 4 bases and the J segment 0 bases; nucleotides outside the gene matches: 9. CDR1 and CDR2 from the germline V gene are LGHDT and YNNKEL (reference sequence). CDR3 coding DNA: TGTGCCAGCAGCCCTCCCCCGGGACTAGCGGGACTAGCCAAAAACATTCAGTACTTC. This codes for CASSPPPGLAGLAKNIQYF.

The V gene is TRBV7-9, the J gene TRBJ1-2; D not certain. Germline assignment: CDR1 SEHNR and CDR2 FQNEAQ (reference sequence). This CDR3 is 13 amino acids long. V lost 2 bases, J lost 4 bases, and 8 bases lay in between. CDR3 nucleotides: TGTGCCAGCAGCTTAAACGGAGCCTATGGCTACACCTTC. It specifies CASSLNGAYGYTF.

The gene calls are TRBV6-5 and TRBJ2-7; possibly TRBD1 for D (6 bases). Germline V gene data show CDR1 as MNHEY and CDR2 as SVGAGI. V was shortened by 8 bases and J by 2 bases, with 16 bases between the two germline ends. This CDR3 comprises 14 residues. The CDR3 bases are TGTGCCAGCGCTGTAGGGACACTGACCTACGAGCAGTACTTC. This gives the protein CASAVGTLTYEQYF.

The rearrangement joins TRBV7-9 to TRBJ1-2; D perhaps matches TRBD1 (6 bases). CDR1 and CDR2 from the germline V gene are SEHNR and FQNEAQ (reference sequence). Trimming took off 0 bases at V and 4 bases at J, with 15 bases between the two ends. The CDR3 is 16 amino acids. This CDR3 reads CASSLAVQGSTYGYTF. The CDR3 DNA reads TGTGCCAGCAGCTTAGCTGTCCAGGGGAGCACCTATGGCTACACCTTC.